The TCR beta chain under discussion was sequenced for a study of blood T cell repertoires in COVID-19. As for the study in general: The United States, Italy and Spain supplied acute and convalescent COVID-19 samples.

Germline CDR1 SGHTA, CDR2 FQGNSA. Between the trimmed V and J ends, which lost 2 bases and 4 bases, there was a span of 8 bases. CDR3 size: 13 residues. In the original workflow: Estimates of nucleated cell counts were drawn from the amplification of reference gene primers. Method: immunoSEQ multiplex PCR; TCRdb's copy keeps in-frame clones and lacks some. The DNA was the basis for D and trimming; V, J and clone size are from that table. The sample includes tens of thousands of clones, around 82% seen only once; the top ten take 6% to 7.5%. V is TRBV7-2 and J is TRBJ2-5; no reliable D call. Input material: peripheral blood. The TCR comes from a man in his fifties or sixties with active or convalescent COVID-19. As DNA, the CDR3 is TGTGCCAGCAGCTTATGGGCAGTAGAGACCCAGTACTTC. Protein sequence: CASSLWAVETQYF.